This is a list of T cell receptor beta chains from one sample in a study of shared clonotypes between healthy human individuals. Sequencing was performed with immunoSEQ multiplex PCR; in TCRdb, only in-frame clones are kept and a portion is missing. The profile shows some 740,000 clones, nearly 95% of them singletons. The sequenced sample consisted of naive CD8+ T cells sorted from blood. These receptors were collected from a man aged 25-45 years in good health. CDR3s include the opening cysteine and the closing phenylalanine or tryptophan. D genes are given only for firm matches.

v_gene: TRBV6-1; j_gene: TRBJ1-4; d_gene: .; CDR3nt: TGTGCCAGCAGTGAAGTACGGGACCTCGAAAAACTGTTTTTT; CDR3aa: CASSEVRDLEKLFF
v_gene: TRBV7-9; j_gene: TRBJ2-5; d_gene: TRBD1; CDR3nt: TGTGCCAGCAGCTTAGGAGACAGGGATTTTTTGGAGACCCAGTACTTC; CDR3aa: CASSLGDRDFLETQYF
v_gene: TRBV7-9; j_gene: TRBJ2-7; d_gene: .; CDR3nt: TGTGCCAGCAGCCGACCGGGGCAGGGTATGAACGAGCAGTACTTC; CDR3aa: CASSRPGQGMNEQYF
v_gene: TRBV27; j_gene: TRBJ2-7; d_gene: .; CDR3nt: TGTGCCAGCTCGGAGGGGCCACCCTACGAGCAGTACTTC; CDR3aa: CASSEGPPYEQYF
v_gene: TRBV10-1; j_gene: TRBJ2-5; d_gene: TRBD2; CDR3nt: TGCGCCAGCAGTGAGTCCGACCCTGGAAGCGGGAGCGAGACCCAGTACTTC; CDR3aa: CASSESDPGSGSETQYF
v_gene: TRBV6-5; j_gene: TRBJ1-5; d_gene: .; CDR3nt: TGTGCCAGCAGTAACAGCGTTAGCAATCAGCCCCAGCATTTT; CDR3aa: CASSNSVSNQPQHF
v_gene: TRBV11-2; j_gene: TRBJ2-7; d_gene: TRBD2; CDR3nt: TGTGCCAGCAGTTTGAGGGGGACTAGCGTCCCCTACGAGCAGTACTTC; CDR3aa: CASSLRGTSVPYEQYF
v_gene: TRBV5-1; j_gene: TRBJ2-5; d_gene: TRBD2; CDR3nt: TGCGCCAGCAGCGTCGGGACTAGCGGGAGTAGGGAGACCCAGTACTTC; CDR3aa: CASSVGTSGSRETQYF
v_gene: TRBV5-5; j_gene: TRBJ2-1; d_gene: .; CDR3nt: TGTGCCAGCAGCTTGGTGGGGAGCTCCTACAATGAGCAGTTCTTC; CDR3aa: CASSLVGSSYNEQFF
v_gene: TRBV11-2; j_gene: TRBJ2-7; d_gene: .; CDR3nt: TGTGCCAGCAGCTCCGAGCGGTGGGGCAGGGAGCAGTACTTC; CDR3aa: CASSSERWGREQYF
v_gene: TRBV18; j_gene: TRBJ2-1; d_gene: .; CDR3nt: TGTGCCAGCTCGGACGGTTACAATGAGCAGTTCTTC; CDR3aa: CASSDGYNEQFF
v_gene: TRBV10-2; j_gene: TRBJ2-7; d_gene: TRBD1; CDR3nt: TGCGCCAGCAGTCCCCCTCCGGGACAGGTCCACGAGCAGTACTTC; CDR3aa: CASSPPPGQVHEQYF
v_gene: TRBV9; j_gene: TRBJ2-2; d_gene: TRBD1; CDR3nt: TGTGCCAGCAGCGATCGACAGGGGAGCGGGGAGCTGTTTTTT; CDR3aa: CASSDRQGSGELFF
v_gene: TRBV29-1; j_gene: TRBJ2-1; d_gene: TRBD1; CDR3nt: TGCAGCGTTGAAGCCGAACAGGGGGAAAACTACAATGAGCAGTTCTTC; CDR3aa: CSVEAEQGENYNEQFF
v_gene: TRBV6-6; j_gene: TRBJ1-5; d_gene: TRBD1; CDR3nt: TGTGCCAGCAGTTACGGCCAGGGGGGCAATCAGCCCCAGCATTTT; CDR3aa: CASSYGQGGNQPQHF